This note documents a single T cell receptor (beta chain) sequence. The antigen is undetermined. The study enrolled healthy HIV-negative adults without recent acute infections or vaccinations as donors. The sample originates from a study of shared clonotypes between healthy human individuals. Broader study findings: Memory subsets generally showed lower estimated richness than naive subsets. Some clonotypes were shared by all four sorted-subset donors, while others were not shared. The non-shared ones had lower generation probabilities than the shared ones. About 5% was the fraction of naive CD4 clonotypes found shared across four donors.

Produced via immunoSEQ multiplex PCR; TCRdb's table is partial and in-frame only. There are about 2 million clones in the sample; 95% occur only once, and roughly 0.13% lies in the top ten. CDR3 length: 12 residues. Germline V gene data show CDR1 as SGHDN and CDR2 as FVKESK. V gave up 4 bases and J gave up 8 bases, with 11 bases separating them. The V gene is TRBV14, the J gene TRBJ1-2; D unclear. This TCR was recovered from a man aged 18 to 29 in good health. Sequences were obtained from naive CD4+ T cells sorted from blood. Subset in this sample: CD45RA+ positively selected. Here the CDR3 reads CASSLGVGGYTF. CDR3 coding DNA: TGTGCCAGCAGCCTGGGTGTAGGCGGCTACACCTTC.